A selection of T cell receptor beta chains follows, all from one sample in a study of shared clonotypes between healthy human individuals. The assay was immunoSEQ multiplex PCR, and TCRdb's table has in-frame clones only and misses some. The sample includes under 1 million clones, around 92% seen only once; the top ten take 24%. Sequencing used naive CD8+ T cells sorted from blood. The receptor source for this set is a man younger than 40 in good health. Each CDR3 is given with its conserved first and last residue. Each record gives: V gene, J gene, clone size, D gene, CDR3 protein, CDR3 DNA. The D gene is left open where the match is weak. Expanded clones are given a class, and other clones once, few, many or no size at all.

>TRBV7-9|TRBJ2-1|-|TRBD2
CASIKGPTSGSRRNEQFF
TGTGCCAGCATCAAAGGACCCACTAGCGGGAGTCGACGGAATGAGCAGTTCTTC
>TRBV27|TRBJ2-2|-|-
CASSYLGLGIGELFF
TGTGCCAGCAGCTATCTAGGACTCGGCATCGGGGAGCTGTTTTTT
>TRBV27|TRBJ1-2|once|TRBD1
CASSPQGAGARGYTF
TGTGCCAGCAGCCCACAGGGGGCGGGCGCGAGAGGCTACACCTTC
>TRBV5-1|TRBJ2-7|-|TRBD1
CASSLGDRQSEGYEQYF
TGCGCCAGCAGCTTGGGGGACAGACAAAGCGAGGGGTACGAGCAGTACTTC
>TRBV2|TRBJ2-2|-|-
CASKDAQGYSTGELFF
TGTGCCAGCAAAGATGCGCAGGGTTATAGTACCGGGGAGCTGTTTTTT
>TRBV10-2|TRBJ2-1|-|TRBD2
CASSEWTRSNEQFF
TGCGCCAGCAGTGAGTGGACTAGGTCGAATGAGCAGTTCTTC
>TRBV11-2|TRBJ2-7|-|TRBD2
CASSPLAGGPLEQYF
TGTGCCAGCAGCCCCTTAGCGGGAGGGCCTCTCGAGCAGTACTTC
>TRBV4-1|TRBJ1-2|once|-
CASSQERSMDGYTF
TGCGCCAGCAGCCAAGAAAGGAGTATGGATGGCTACACCTTC
>TRBV6-1|TRBJ2-5|-|TRBD1
CASPGQDVQETQYF
TGTGCCAGCCCAGGACAGGACGTACAAGAGACCCAGTACTTC
>TRBV7-7|TRBJ2-7|-|-
CASSIATDYEQYF
TGTGCCAGCAGCATAGCTACGGACTACGAGCAGTACTTC
>TRBV28|TRBJ2-1|-|-
CASSRFLVLVGDEQFF
TGTGCCAGCAGTCGCTTTTTGGTGCTAGTGGGTGATGAGCAGTTCTTC
>TRBV29-1|TRBJ2-7|once|-
CSAREHGYEQYF
TGCAGCGCCAGAGAACACGGATACGAGCAGTACTTC
>TRBV7-9|TRBJ2-3|-|TRBD2
CASSSPAGGADTQYF
TGTGCCAGCAGCTCCCCGGCGGGAGGCGCAGATACGCAGTATTTT
>TRBV7-9|TRBJ2-7|-|TRBD2
CASSATSGIYEQYF
TGTGCCAGCAGCGCGACTAGCGGGATCTACGAGCAGTACTTC
>TRBV4-1|TRBJ2-7|-|-
CASSQDGTQSYEQYF
TGCGCCAGCAGCCAAGACGGGACACAATCCTACGAGCAGTACTTC
>TRBV10-2|TRBJ2-1|-|-
CASSDMGVSVYNEQFF
TGCGCCAGCAGTGACATGGGGGTGTCGGTTTACAATGAGCAGTTCTTC
>TRBV10-3|TRBJ1-1|-|-
CAISGDSGAYTEAFF
TGTGCCATCAGTGGAGATTCAGGAGCCTACACTGAAGCTTTCTTT
>TRBV5-1|TRBJ2-1|-|TRBD2
CASSSDIAGDYNEQFF
TGCGCCAGCAGCTCCGATATAGCGGGGGACTACAATGAGCAGTTCTTC
>TRBV7-9|TRBJ2-1|-|TRBD2
CASSAGTSGDNEQFF
TGTGCCAGCAGCGCCGGGACTAGCGGGGACAATGAGCAGTTCTTC
>TRBV30|TRBJ1-2|few|-
CAWTRTGSNYGYTF
TGTGCCTGGACCCGTACCGGTTCCAACTATGGCTACACCTTC
>TRBV28|TRBJ2-5|once|-
CASSPRGWETQYF
TGTGCCAGCAGTCCCCGAGGGTGGGAGACCCAGTACTTC
>TRBV4-1|TRBJ2-1|-|TRBD2
CASSQEETSGYEQFF
TGCGCCAGCAGCCAAGAGGAGACTAGCGGATATGAGCAGTTCTTC
>TRBV7-8|TRBJ2-5|-|-
CASSYREWATQYF
TGTGCCAGCAGCTATCGGGAGTGGGCGACCCAGTACTTC
>TRBV6-1|TRBJ2-7|-|-
CASRAGHSYEQYF
TGTGCCAGCAGGGCGGGACACTCCTACGAGCAGTACTTC
>TRBV27|TRBJ2-5|once|-
CASSSDAGETQYF
TGTGCCAGCAGTTCAGACGCGGGCGAGACCCAGTACTTC
>TRBV7-9|TRBJ2-7|-|TRBD1
CASSLAIDRVYEQYF
TGTGCCAGCAGCTTAGCAATCGACAGGGTCTACGAGCAGTACTTC
>TRBV7-6|TRBJ2-2|-|TRBD2
CASSLAGGLPGELFF
TGTGCCAGCAGCTTAGCGGGAGGGCTCCCCGGGGAGCTGTTTTTT
>TRBV2|TRBJ2-1|-|-
CASSEWAGEDYNEQFF
TGTGCCAGCAGTGAATGGGCAGGGGAAGACTACAATGAGCAGTTCTTC
>TRBV5-1|TRBJ2-1|-|TRBD1
CASSLEWQGASNEQFF
TGCGCCAGCAGCTTGGAGTGGCAGGGGGCGAGCAATGAGCAGTTCTTC
>TRBV28|TRBJ1-4|once|-
CASSPGQTRPEKLFF
TGTGCCAGCAGTCCCGGACAGACCCGGCCCGAAAAACTGTTTTTT
>TRBV25-1|TRBJ2-3|-|-
CASSYQGGESTDTQYF
TGTGCCAGCAGTTATCAAGGCGGGGAAAGCACAGATACGCAGTATTTT
>TRBV4-2|TRBJ2-1|once|TRBD2
CASSQETGLAGNEQFF
TGTGCCAGCAGCCAGGAAACAGGACTAGCTGGCAATGAGCAGTTCTTC
>TRBV15|TRBJ2-5|-|TRBD2
CATRFPGGSGETQYF
TGTGCCACCAGGTTCCCGGGAGGATCGGGGGAGACCCAGTACTTC
>TRBV7-2|TRBJ2-1|-|TRBD2
CASSLDSLAGSYNEQFF
TGTGCCAGCAGCTTAGACTCTCTAGCGGGAAGTTACAATGAGCAGTTCTTC
>TRBV7-2|TRBJ2-1|-|-
CASQGEGALFNEQFF
TGTGCCAGCCAGGGGGAGGGGGCACTCTTCAATGAGCAGTTCTTC
>TRBV27|TRBJ1-1|-|-
CASSLRSGLNTEAFF
TGTGCCAGCAGTTTACGGTCCGGGTTGAACACTGAAGCTTTCTTT
>TRBV28|TRBJ2-7|-|-
CASSFLTWYEQYF
TGTGCCAGCAGTTTCCTTACATGGTACGAGCAGTACTTC
>TRBV11-2|TRBJ1-2|-|TRBD1
CASSIGTGGGYGYTF
TGTGCCAGCAGCATCGGGACAGGGGGAGGCTATGGCTACACCTTC
>TRBV7-8|TRBJ2-7|-|-
CASSLWGRQYF
TGTGCCAGCAGCTTATGGGGACGGCAGTACTTC
>TRBV28|TRBJ2-4|-|TRBD1
CASSLTGDNDKNIQYF
TGTGCCAGCAGTTTAACAGGGGATAATGACAAAAACATTCAGTACTTC
>TRBV5-4|TRBJ2-7|-|TRBD2
CASSSGTSGRRPSYEQYF
TGTGCCAGCAGCTCCGGGACTAGCGGGAGACGGCCCTCCTACGAGCAGTACTTC
>TRBV6-6|TRBJ2-7|-|-
CASSYSMVEGINEQYF
TGTGCCAGCAGTTACTCGATGGTTGAGGGTATCAACGAGCAGTACTTC
>TRBV7-9|TRBJ2-6|-|TRBD1
CASSLVAGGPSGANVLTF
TGTGCCAGCAGCTTAGTAGCAGGGGGTCCCTCTGGGGCCAACGTCCTGACTTTC
>TRBV14|TRBJ2-7|-|-
CASSLGSEQYF
TGTGCCAGCAGCCTAGGGTCCGAGCAGTACTTC
>TRBV6-1|TRBJ1-1|once|-
CASSDGIGVTEAFF
TGTGCCAGCAGTGATGGTATAGGGGTTACTGAAGCTTTCTTT
>TRBV5-1|TRBJ2-7|-|-
CASSLEAALTYEQYF
TGCGCCAGCAGCTTGGAGGCTGCACTGACCTACGAGCAGTACTTC
>TRBV10-1|TRBJ2-1|-|TRBD1
CASSGGSGTAFNEQFF
TGCGCCAGCAGTGGGGGGTCGGGGACAGCATTCAATGAGCAGTTCTTC
>TRBV27|TRBJ1-5|-|-
CASSLMGGDMSNQPQHF
TGTGCCAGCAGCCTGATGGGGGGGGACATGAGCAATCAGCCCCAGCATTTT
>TRBV27|TRBJ2-7|once|TRBD2
CASSFGLAADYEQYF
TGTGCCAGCAGTTTCGGACTAGCGGCTGATTACGAGCAGTACTTC
>TRBV7-9|TRBJ1-4|-|TRBD1
CASSLLGQGPGGNLEKLFF
TGTGCCAGCAGCTTATTGGGACAGGGCCCTGGTGGGAATTTAGAAAAACTGTTTTTT
>TRBV7-6|TRBJ1-1|-|-
CASSLVPSSPGQTEAFF
TGTGCCAGCAGCTTAGTGCCTTCCTCCCCTGGCCAGACTGAAGCTTTCTTT
>TRBV4-2|TRBJ2-7|-|-
CASSLLGEQYF
TGTGCCAGCAGCTTGCTGGGGGAGCAGTACTTC
>TRBV2|TRBJ2-1|few|-
CASSRTNHEQFF
TGTGCCAGCTCCCGGACTAATCATGAGCAGTTCTTC
>TRBV27|TRBJ1-5|-|-
CASSSIDSNQPQHF
TGTGCCAGCAGTTCCATTGATAGCAATCAGCCCCAGCATTTT